A single sample is the source of the 10 T cell receptor beta chains below, sequenced in a study of cytomegalovirus exposure and HLA in healthy donors. The PCR used 60 Vbeta and 13 Jbeta primers. Libraries were prepared by immunoSEQ multiplex PCR; TCRdb keeps only in-frame clonotypes and omits some of them. The sample yields 100,000 to 150,000 clones, roughly 68% seen once. The source material was PBMCs. The receptors here all came from a woman between 45 and 60 years old in good health and CMV-seropositive.

The chain links TRBV2 to TRBJ1-3; 7 nucleotides align to TRBD1. The trim removed 2 bases at V and 8 bases at J, leaving 6 bases unmatched. The CDR3 is made up of 14 amino acids. Germline assignment: CDR1 SNHLY and CDR2 FYNNEI. This chain's CDR3 is CASSENRGRDTIYF. The CDR3 DNA reads as TGTGCCAGCAGTGAAAACAGGGGAAGGGACACCATATATTTT.

The chain joins TRBV29-1 to TRBJ2-7, with D maybe TRBD1 (6 bases). This CDR3 is built from 11 residues. CDR1 and CDR2 from the germline V gene are SQVTM and ANQGSEA. The ends were cut back, 6 bases at V and 5 bases at J, with 11 bases in the middle. The CDR3 DNA follows: TGCAGCGTCCACAGGGCGAACGAGCAGTACTTC. Translating gives CSVHRANEQYF.

As regards this clone: One end of the junction fails to match germline, which may point to a read error. The rearrangement links TRBV5-4 to TRBJ2-5; 11 nucleotides agree with TRBD2. The CDR3 loop spans 15 amino acids. Germline assignment: CDR1 SGHNT and CDR2 YYREEE (reference sequence). The CDR3 DNA sequence: TGTTCCAGCAGGGGTAGCGGGGGGGTTTGGGAGACCCAGTACTTC. Its translation: CSSRGSGGVWETQYF.

The genes are TRBV4-1 and TRBJ1-2; the match to TRBD1 covers 8 bases. The germline V gene has CDR1 MGHRA and CDR2 YSYEKL. The CDR3 sequence is 16 residues long. V dropped 1 base and J dropped 4; count of bases not matched to a gene: 8. CDR3 coding DNA: TGCGCCAGCAGCCAAGTATTTCAGGGGGCTAGCTATGGCTACACCTTC. Translation gives CASSQVFQGASYGYTF.

V usage is TRBV11-3 and J usage is TRBJ2-5, with D tentatively TRBD1 (6 bases). The CDR3 runs to 16 residues. Germline V lookup: CDR1 SGHNT, CDR2 YENEEA. Trimming stripped 1 base from V and 1 base from J, with 13 bases between. The CDR3 reads CASSLGGPIGQETQYF. The DNA of the CDR3 is TGTGCCAGCAGCTTAGGGGGGCCGATCGGCCAAGAGACCCAGTACTTC.

The gene calls are TRBV6-1 and TRBJ2-7, with TRBD1 identical over 9 bases. The germline V gene encodes CDR1 MNHNS and CDR2 SASEGT. The CDR3 is 15 amino acids. V lost 8 bases, J lost 3 bases, and 11 bases stayed unmatched. Written as DNA, the CDR3 is TGTGCCAGCCGATACTGGGAGGGACAGGGCTACGAGCAGTACTTC. Translation gives CASRYWEGQGYEQYF.

The chain carries TRBV5-1 and TRBJ2-7; D gene uncertain. The CDR3 length is 13 residues. Germline values: CDR1 SGHRS, CDR2 YFSETQ. Deletions cut 4 bases from V and 0 bases from J, with 8 bases between. The CDR3 nucleotides are TGCGCCAGCAGCCATAGAACCTCCTACGAGCAGTACTTC. As protein: CASSHRTSYEQYF.

This chain uses TRBV27 with TRBJ2-3, with 8 bases that match TRBD2. J was trimmed by 2 bases and V by 7 bases; bases with no gene match: 5. The CDR3 is 14 amino acids. The V gene's germline CDR1 is MNHEY and CDR2 SMNVEV (reference sequence). The CDR3 here is CASTRGGVTDTQYF. DNA of the CDR3: TGTGCCAGCACTCGGGGGGGGGTCACAGATACGCAGTATTTT.

This clone was recorded once. The genes are TRBV5-6 and TRBJ1-6; the D is unclear. Germline lookup yields CDR1 SGHDT and CDR2 YYEEEE. The CDR3 consists of 14 residues. Trimming pared 1 base from V and 6 bases from J, leaving 8 bases between. DNA for the CDR3: TGTGCCAGCAGCTTGCGGGGAACTAATTCACCCCTCCACTTT. Translating gives CASSLRGTNSPLHF. The whole variable domain, remainder taken from reference TRBV5-6 and TRBJ1-6, is DAGVTQSPTHLIKTRGQQVTLRCSPKSGHDTVSWYQQALGQGPQFIFQYYEEEERQRGNFPDRFSGHQFPNYSSELNVNALLLGDSALYLCASSLRGTNSPLHFGNGTRLTVT.

CDR3 nucleotides: TGTGCCAGCAGTGAAATGTCGGGGTATGAAAAACTGTTTTTT. Translating it yields CASSEMSGYEKLFF. This chain links TRBV2 with TRBJ1-4, with D uncertain. The length of the CDR3 is 14 residues. Trimming took 2 bases from V and 6 from J, leaving 10 bases between them. Germline V CDR1 and CDR2: SNHLY, FYNNEI.